The 23 T cell receptor beta chains listed next were all sequenced from one sample in a study of OX40 agonist ivuxolimab in advanced cancers. Sequenced by immunoSEQ multiplex PCR; TCRdb stores in-frame clones only, minus some. This table holds under 75,000 clones, less than 90% found once. This sample comprised CD4+ or CD8+ T cells sorted from blood, obtained in a trial of the OX40 agonist ivuxolimab. Receptors originate from an adult with an advanced solid tumor such as melanoma, head and neck, liver or kidney cancer.

There are a few counts of this clone. The chain recombines TRBV7-8 with TRBJ1-5; D is uncertain. The CDR3 totals 17 residues. Per the germline V gene, CDR1 is SGHVS and CDR2 is FQNEAQ. V was cut by 0 bases and J by 0 bases, with 12 bases left in between. The CDR3 loop reads CASSLAPQAYSNQPQHF. CDR3 nucleotides: TGTGCCAGCAGCTTAGCGCCCCAGGCCTATAGCAATCAGCCCCAGCATTTT.

This sequence joins TRBV9 and TRBJ2-7, with D perhaps TRBD2 (5 bases). V was pared by 3 bases and J by 0 bases, with 13 bases between. In germline, CDR1 is SGDLS, CDR2 YYNGEE. This CDR3 is built from 15 residues. The CDR3 region has the DNA TGTGCCAGCAGCGAGAGAGCAGGACTCTCCTACGAGCAGTACTTC. Its translation is CASSERAGLSYEQYF.

For the CDR3, the DNA is TGTGCCTGGAGTAGGCGGCAGGTTCGGGGAGGCGACTATGGCTACACCTTC. It encodes CAWSRRQVRGGDYGYTF. The chain is built from TRBV30 and TRBJ1-2; no definite D call. This CDR3 spans 17 amino acids. Germline CDR1 is GTSNPN and CDR2 is SVGIG (reference sequence). With 2 bases removed from V and 3 bases from J, the gap between germline ends came to 22 bases. Based on the CDR3 plus reference TRBV30 and TRBJ1-2, the full variable domain is SQTIHQWPATLVQPVGSPLSLECTVEGTSNPNLYWYRQAAGRGLQLLFYSVGIGQISSEVPQNLSASRPQDRQFILSSKKLLLSDSGFYLCAWSRRQVRGGDYGYTFGSGTRLTVV.

The rearrangement links TRBV6-1 to TRBJ2-1; the match to TRBD2 covers 11 bases. CDR3 size: 15 residues. The trim removed 5 bases at V and 4 bases at J, leaving 4 bases unmatched. Germline V gives CDR1 MNHNS, CDR2 SASEGT. The CDR3 loop is CASSLRLAGYNEQFF. Here the CDR3 DNA reads TGTGCCAGCAGTTTACGACTAGCGGGGTACAATGAGCAGTTCTTC.

The chain uses TRBV4-2 and TRBJ2-3; TRBD2 matches 9 bases. Trimming cost V 7 bases and J 5 bases; bases outside gene matches: 13. Germline assignment: CDR1 LGHNA and CDR2 YNFKEQ. This CDR3 region has 16 residues. CDR3 sequence: CASTSGAGGPLDTQYF. The CDR3 DNA reads as TGTGCCAGCACCTCAGGGGCGGGAGGGCCTCTAGATACGCAGTATTTT.

V usage is TRBV4-1 and J usage is TRBJ2-7; D is perhaps TRBD1 or TRBD2 (5 bases each). CDR3 length: 17 residues. The V end was cut by 4 bases, the J end by 2 bases, with 21 bases between. Germline V gene data show CDR1 as MGHRA and CDR2 as YSYEKL. The CDR3 loop is CASSLYWGSATPYEQYF. CDR3 DNA: TGCGCCAGCAGCCTTTACTGGGGGTCTGCAACTCCCTACGAGCAGTACTTC.

This chain links TRBV28 with TRBJ2-7; 9 nucleotides match TRBD1. V was pared by 5 bases and J by 1 base, with 15 bases of the junction left unmatched. Per the germline V gene, CDR1 is MDHEN and CDR2 is SYDVKM. This CDR3 is built from 18 residues. The CDR3 loop reads CASSPLPRTGAPSYEQYF. DNA of the CDR3: TGTGCCAGCAGTCCCCTCCCCCGGACAGGGGCCCCATCCTACGAGCAGTACTTC.

The rearrangement uses TRBV29-1 and TRBJ1-1, with 10 positions matching TRBD1. V lost 2 bases, J lost 4 bases, and 4 bases stayed unmatched. There are 14 residues in the CDR3. Germline CDR1 is SQVTM and CDR2 is ANQGSEA. The chain's CDR3 is CSVERTGGSTEAFF. The CDR3 DNA reads TGCAGCGTTGAAAGGACAGGGGGGTCCACTGAAGCTTTCTTT.

The V and J genes are TRBV7-2 and TRBJ1-4, with no clear D. CDR1 is SGHTA and CDR2 is FQGNSA in the germline V gene. Trimming left V 0 bases short and J 8 bases short, with 16 bases between. CDR3 length: 16 amino acids. The CDR3 bases are TGTGCCAGCAGCTTAGCTAGGCAGCAGTTCGGGGAAAAACTGTTTTTT. Translating it yields CASSLARQQFGEKLFF.

CDR3 sequence reads: CASSHQGAGITNEKLFF. CDR3 DNA sequence: TGTGCCAGCAGCCACCAGGGGGCCGGTATAACTAATGAAAAACTGTTTTTT. The rearrangement uses TRBV7-2 and TRBJ1-4; 8 bases are shared with TRBD1. CDR1 and CDR2 from the germline V gene are SGHTA and FQGNSA. The CDR3 has 17 amino acids. Trimming removed 5 bases from V and 1 base from J; junction bases left unmatched: 9.

Only one count was recorded for this clone. The J gene is TRBJ1-6, the V gene TRBV7-2, with 9 positions matching TRBD1. CDR3 length equals 15 residues. The ends lost 5 bases at V and 9 bases at J; junction bases unmatched: 8. Germline assignment: CDR1 SGHTA and CDR2 FQGNSA. CDR3 sequence reads: CASSTETGGGSPLHF. Written as DNA, the CDR3 is TGTGCCAGCAGCACCGAAACAGGGGGCGGTTCACCCCTCCACTTT.

This chain uses TRBV10-2 with TRBJ2-7, with 9 nucleotides matching TRBD1. The CDR3 covers 15 residues. V lost 5 bases, J lost 4 bases, and 9 bases stayed unmatched. The germline gives CDR1 WSHSY, CDR2 SAAADI. The CDR3 reads CASSFTGTGLYEQYF. The CDR3, as DNA: TGCGCCAGCAGTTTCACCGGGACAGGGTTGTACGAGCAGTACTTC.

J is TRBJ2-4 and V is TRBV4-3; TRBD2 matches 7 bases. The CDR3 loop spans 18 amino acids. V lost 0 bases and J lost 3; bases outside the gene matches: 11. Per the germline V gene, CDR1 is LGHNA and CDR2 is YSLEER. This CDR3 is CASSQEGGITTGKNIQYF. The DNA for the CDR3 is TGCGCCAGCAGCCAAGAGGGGGGGATCACAACGGGCAAAAACATTCAGTACTTC.

This chain links TRBV7-8 with TRBJ1-2; no clear D gene. This CDR3 is built from 15 residues. V was shortened by 4 bases and J by 4 bases, with 16 bases between the two germline ends. Germline V gives CDR1 SGHVS, CDR2 FQNEAQ. This CDR3 reads CASSSPPEFGYGYTF. CDR3 bases: TGTGCCAGCAGCTCCCCCCCGGAATTCGGCTATGGCTACACCTTC.

This clone appeared a single time. The chain joins TRBV7-2 to TRBJ2-7; 12 nucleotides align to TRBD2. The CDR3 spans 15 residues. The trim removed 5 bases at V and 4 bases at J, leaving 6 bases unmatched. Germline assignment: CDR1 SGHTA and CDR2 FQGNSA. Written as DNA, the CDR3 is TGTGCCAGCAGCATCGGACTAGCGGGGACGTACGAGCAGTACTTC. It encodes CASSIGLAGTYEQYF. The full variable domain, its missing parts supplied by reference TRBV7-2 and TRBJ2-7, is GAGVSQSPSNKVTEKGKDVELRCDPISGHTALYWYRQSLGQGLEFLIYFQGNSAPDKSGLPSDRFSAERTGGSVSTLTIQRTQQEDSAVYLCASSIGLAGTYEQYFGPGTRLTVT.

The chain joins TRBV7-2 to TRBJ2-3, with D hard to call. Germline V gene data show CDR1 as SGHTA and CDR2 as FQGNSA. CDR3 length: 13 residues. The V end lost 2 bases, the J end lost 5 bases, and 8 bases lay between the germline ends. CDR3: CASSLLSGDTQYF. As DNA, the CDR3 is TGTGCCAGCAGCTTACTGTCGGGAGATACGCAGTATTTT.

This clone was seen only a few times. The rearrangement uses TRBV29-1 and TRBJ2-3; 9 bases line up with TRBD2. The CDR3 totals 15 residues. Germline loops: CDR1 SQVTM, CDR2 ANQGSEA. Trimming took 3 bases from V and 2 from J; bases not matched to a gene: 6. For the CDR3, the DNA is TGCAGCGTTGAGTTTAGCGGGGGCCTCACAGATACGCAGTATTTT. It codes for CSVEFSGGLTDTQYF.

The CDR3 protein is CASSSGGDGYTF. CDR3 bases: TGTGCCAGCAGTTCAGGTGGAGATGGCTACACCTTC. This chain joins TRBV6-1 and TRBJ1-2; no definite D call. CDR1 and CDR2 (germline): MNHNS, SASEGT. The length of the CDR3 is 12 residues. V was trimmed by 5 bases and J by 6 bases, leaving 10 bases between them.

The chain uses TRBV7-8 and TRBJ1-5; weak D call: TRBD1 (6 bases). The germline CDR1 and CDR2 sequences are SGHVS and FQNEAQ. The ends were cut back, 4 bases at V and 3 bases at J, with 22 bases in the middle. CDR3 length equals 18 residues. CDR3 bases: TGTGCCAGCAGCTCAGCGGGGTTTAGCGGGACACACAATCAGCCCCAGCATTTT. This codes for CASSSAGFSGTHNQPQHF. The whole variable domain, remainder taken from reference TRBV7-8 and TRBJ1-5, is GAGVSQSPRYKVAKRGQDVALRCDPISGHVSLFWYQQALGQGPEFLTYFQNEAQLDKSGLPSDRFFAERPEGSVSTLKIQRTQQEDSAVYLCASSSAGFSGTHNQPQHFGDGTRLSIL.

This clone has just one count. This sequence joins TRBV14 and TRBJ1-5, with D possibly TRBD1 on 6 matching bases. CDR3 length: 16 amino acids. Between the trimmed V and J ends, which lost 0 bases and 5 bases, there was a span of 14 bases. Germline V gives CDR1 SGHDN, CDR2 FVKESK. In DNA, the CDR3 is TGTGCCAGCAGCCAAGATGTGAAGGGACAACATCAGCCCCAGCATTTT. This gives the protein CASSQDVKGQHQPQHF.

This clone was counted a single time. The chain couples TRBV6-5 to TRBJ2-2, with D unclear. The V gene's germline CDR1 is MNHEY and CDR2 SVGAGI. This CDR3 region has 12 residues. V was shortened by 1 base and J by 5 bases, with 2 bases between the two germline ends. The CDR3 coding sequence is TGTGCCAGCAGTTACTATACCGGGGAGCTGTTTTTT. Its protein product is CASSYYTGELFF.

The chain employs TRBV19 and TRBJ1-5; D is perhaps TRBD1 (5 bases). The germline gives CDR1 LNHDA, CDR2 SQIVND (reference sequence). CDR3 length: 16 residues. V was shortened by 4 bases and J by 6 bases, with 19 bases between the two germline ends. The DNA of the CDR3 is TGTGCCAGTAGTACAGCGGGGGGGGAGGTCGGTCAGCCCCAGCATTTT. Residues: CASSTAGGEVGQPQHF. Using reference TRBV19 and TRBJ1-5 for the parts outside the CDR3, the full variable domain is DGGITQSPKYLFRKEGQNVTLSCEQNLNHDAMYWYRQDPGQGLRLIYYSQIVNDFQKGDIAEGYSVSREKKESFPLTVTSAQKNPTAFYLCASSTAGGEVGQPQHFGDGTRLSIL.

The V and J genes are TRBV2 and TRBJ1-5; D unclear. From germline, CDR1 is SNHLY and CDR2 FYNNEI. The CDR3 spans 12 residues. Trimming left V 6 bases short and J 5 bases short, with 8 bases between. The DNA for the CDR3 is TGTGCCAGCAGGGACGAGGATCAGCCCCAGCATTTT. Residues: CASRDEDQPQHF.